A selection of T cell receptor beta chains follows, all from one sample in a study of identical twins. One entry per CDR3 protein, called by TCRdb with MiXCR from the 5' RACE reads. The table lists 1.5 million to 2 million distinct CDR3 sequences, about 30% of them singletons. The sample consisted of cord blood. These receptors all come from a newborn girl in good health. The CDR3 runs from the conserved cysteine through the conserved F or W. The order of the fields is CDR3 length, D gene, clone size, J gene, V gene, CDR3 DNA, CDR3 protein. The D gene is left open where the match is weak. Clone size, where shown, is once, few, many, or a class for clones that have expanded.

>15|TRBD2|-|TRBJ2-7|TRBV11-2
TGTGCCAGCAGCTTAGGGACTAGCGCCTACAATGAGCAGTACTTC
CASSLGTSAYNEQYF
>15|-|-|TRBJ1-1|TRBV25-1
TGTGCCAGCAGTGAGAGCTCACAGGGTTGGACTGAAGCTTTCTTT
CASSESSQGWTEAFF
>14|TRBD2|-|TRBJ2-7|TRBV5-1
TGCGCCAGCAGCGCAGCTAGCGGAAACTACGAGCAGTACTTC
CASSAASGNYEQYF
>16|TRBD2|-|TRBJ2-5|TRBV6-6
TGTGCCAGCAGCTCCCTTGGGGCGGGAGAGAAAAATGAGCAGTACTTC
CASSSLGAGEKNEQYF
>15|-|few|TRBJ2-7|TRBV28
TGTGCCGGCAGTTTCCCCACGGGGCTCTCCTACGAGCAGTACTTC
CAGSFPTGLSYEQYF
>17|-|-|TRBJ1-1|TRBV11-2
TGTGCCAGCAGCTTCACCATAACCTCGGGACGTTCCGGGGAAGCTTTCTTT
CASSFTITSGRSGEAFF
>13|-|few|TRBJ2-4|TRBV4-1
TGCGCCAGCAGCCCCGTCAGGCTTGGGATTCAGTACTTC
CASSPVRLGIQYF
>17|TRBD1|few|TRBJ2-4|TRBV20-1
TGCAGTGCTAGAGATGTTAGGACAGGGGTGGCCAAAAACATTCAGTACTTC
CSARDVRTGVAKNIQYF
>11|-|once|TRBJ1-2|TRBV20-1
TGCAGTGCCCACGACAACTATGGCTACACCTTC
CSAHDNYGYTF
>14|-|-|TRBJ1-4|TRBV25-1
TGTGCCAGCAGTGAAAACAGGTTTAATGAAAAACTGTTTTTT
CASSENRFNEKLFF
>14|TRBD1|-|TRBJ1-2|TRBV7-9
TGTGCCAGCAGCACCGACAGGGTAGACTATGGCTACACCTTC
CASSTDRVDYGYTF
>15|-|-|TRBJ1-6|TRBV20-1
TGCAGTGCTAGACGCACGGCCTCCTATAATTCACCCCTCCACTTT
CSARRTASYNSPLHF
>11|-|many|TRBJ2-1|TRBV3-1
TGTGCCAGCAGCCAAGCGGGAGAGCAGTTCTTC
CASSQAGEQFF
>16|TRBD1|few|TRBJ2-1|TRBV7-9
TGTGCCAGCAGCCCCAACGGAGGACAGGGAAGGAATGAGCAGTTCTTC
CASSPNGGQGRNEQFF
>13|-|-|TRBJ2-1|TRBV27
TGTGCCAGCAGTTGGGGTGTATACAGTGAGCAGTTCTTC
CASSWGVYSEQFF
>14|TRBD2|few|TRBJ2-4|TRBV13
TGTGCCAGCAGCTCCGGACTAGTAGGTGGCATTCAGTACTTC
CASSSGLVGGIQYF
>15|TRBD1|-|TRBJ2-1|TRBV28
TGTGCCAGCAGTCCACAGGGGTGGGGCTACAATGAGCAGTTCTTC
CASSPQGWGYNEQFF
>14|TRBD1|-|TRBJ1-1|TRBV4-2
TGTGCCAGCAGCCAAGATATCAGGGGGACTGAAGCTTTCTTT
CASSQDIRGTEAFF
>15|-|many|TRBJ2-1|TRBV7-9
TGTGCCAGCAGCTTAGCCAGGGTCTCCTACAATGAGCAGTTCTTC
CASSLARVSYNEQFF
>17|TRBD2|few|TRBJ2-1|TRBV2
TGTGCCAGCAGTGAGGGTGGACTAGCGGGAGGGGATAATGAGCAGTTCTTC
CASSEGGLAGGDNEQFF
>14|TRBD2|many|TRBJ2-7|TRBV5-1
TGCGCCAGCAGCTTGGATCCTAGCGGCTACGAGCAGTACTTC
CASSLDPSGYEQYF
>14|-|few|TRBJ1-2|TRBV20-1
TGCAGTGCTAGAGATTCGACTGAACCGGGAGGCTACACCTTC
CSARDSTEPGGYTF
>15|-|-|TRBJ2-5|TRBV20-1
TGCAGTGCCGAGGGAATGGTCCTCCCCCAAGAGACCCAGTACTTC
CSAEGMVLPQETQYF
>14|TRBD2|-|TRBJ2-3|TRBV5-1
TGCGCCAGCAGCTTAACCTTAGCGGGAGGTACGCAGTATTTT
CASSLTLAGGTQYF
>14|TRBD1|few|TRBJ2-7|TRBV6-5
TGTGCCAGCAGCAAGAAAGAGACAGGGGCCGAGCAGTACTTC
CASSKKETGAEQYF
>14|-|once|TRBJ2-7|TRBV20-1
TGCAGTGCGACCGACTTGGGCCATGCCTACGAGCAGTACTTC
CSATDLGHAYEQYF